This is a list of T cell receptor beta chains from one sample in a study of CD8 T cells in ankylosing spondylitis. MiXCR, run by TCRdb on the 5' RACE reads, gives a single entry per CDR3 protein. The repertoire consists of around 300,000 distinct CDR3 sequences, with roughly 14% occurring once and the leading ten covering 0.95% to 1.4%. Material: blood, either unsorted or a sorted T cell fraction (not recorded which). These receptors were taken from a male donor with ankylosing spondylitis or in good health (not recorded which). Each CDR3 is given with its conserved first and last residue. The D gene is left open where the match is weak. Clone size is given for some rows only: seen once, a few or many times, or a class if the clone is expanded.

j_call | v_call | d_call | clone_size | cdr3_aa | cdr3_nt
TRBJ2-1 | TRBV29-1 | NA | few | CSVEDRGTQQFF | TGCAGCGTTGAAGATCGAGGAACACAGCAGTTCTTC
TRBJ1-1 | TRBV7-9 | NA | NA | CASSHDLNTEAFF | TGTGCCAGCAGTCACGACCTGAACACTGAAGCTTTCTTT
TRBJ1-3 | TRBV2 | NA | NA | CASSDRAGNTIYF | TGTGCCAGCAGTGACAGGGCTGGAAACACCATATATTTT
TRBJ1-5 | TRBV12-3/TRBV12-4 | NA | many | CASSPDGSNQPQHF | TGTGCCAGCAGCCCTGACGGTAGCAATCAGCCCCAGCATTTT
TRBJ2-7 | TRBV20-1 | NA | few | CSARDSGTQLYEQYF | TGCAGTGCTAGAGATTCTGGGACTCAACTTTACGAGCAGTACTTC
TRBJ2-2 | TRBV12-5 | TRBD2 | few | CASGLRTSGGADTGELFF | TGTGCTAGTGGTTTGAGGACTAGCGGGGGAGCTGACACCGGGGAGCTGTTTTTT
TRBJ2-5 | TRBV5-1 | TRBD1 | few | CASSQGEWETQYF | TGCGCCAGCAGTCAGGGGGAGTGGGAGACCCAGTACTTC
TRBJ2-7 | TRBV20-1 | TRBD2 | few | CSAGGGYATTYEQYF | TGCAGTGCCGGCGGGGGGTACGCAACAACCTACGAGCAGTACTTC
TRBJ2-7 | TRBV29-1 | TRBD1 | few | CSVVSPDRGHEQYF | TGCAGCGTTGTAAGCCCGGACAGGGGCCACGAGCAGTACTTC
TRBJ2-3 | TRBV5-1 | TRBD2 | NA | CASSFETSGGASPPDTQYF | TGCGCCAGCAGCTTTGAGACTAGCGGGGGGGCCTCCCCACCAGATACGCAGTATTTT
TRBJ1-2 | TRBV12-3/TRBV12-4 | NA | NA | CASSTGRAYGYTF | TGTGCCAGCAGTACCGGGCGGGCCTATGGCTACACCTTC
TRBJ2-5 | TRBV7-9 | NA | NA | CASSAAPDGDQETQYF | TGTGCCAGCAGCGCAGCTCCCGACGGAGACCAAGAGACCCAGTACTTC
TRBJ2-7 | TRBV5-6 | TRBD2 | few | CASSLRTSAEQYF | TGTGCCAGCAGCCTTAGGACTAGCGCCGAGCAGTACTTC
TRBJ1-4 | TRBV5-1 | NA | NA | CASSLAQGGGEKLFF | TGCGCCAGCAGCTTGGCCCAGGGAGGGGGTGAAAAACTGTTTTTT
TRBJ2-5 | TRBV5-1 | NA | few | CASSLVATEGETQYF | TGCGCCAGCAGCTTGGTCGCGACAGAAGGGGAGACCCAGTACTTC
TRBJ2-7 | TRBV11-3 | NA | few | CASRSRLDRDEQYF | TGTGCCAGCAGATCACGTCTTGATAGGGACGAGCAGTACTTC
TRBJ2-1 | TRBV6-5 | NA | NA | CASSYSVDYNEQFF | TGTGCCAGCAGTTACTCCGTCGACTACAATGAGCAGTTCTTC
TRBJ1-1 | TRBV12-3/TRBV12-4 | NA | NA | CASSPGVQAFF | TGTGCCAGCAGTCCAGGGGTCCAAGCTTTCTTT
TRBJ2-1 | TRBV20-1 | NA | NA | CSARTQYGNEQFF | TGCAGTGCTAGAACCCAGTACGGCAATGAGCAGTTCTTC
TRBJ1-2 | TRBV10-3 | NA | NA | CAISETEGSDYGYTF | TGTGCCATCAGTGAGACGGAGGGGTCCGACTATGGCTACACCTTC
TRBJ1-6 | TRBV12-3/TRBV12-4 | NA | few | CASSLMGARANSPLHF | TGTGCCAGCAGTTTAATGGGGGCGCGGGCCAATTCACCCCTCCACTTT
TRBJ1-2 | TRBV10-3 | NA | NA | CAIGPRETNYGYTF | TGTGCCATCGGACCCAGGGAGACTAACTATGGCTACACCTTC
TRBJ2-5 | TRBV5-1 | NA | few | CASSKMETQYF | TGCGCCAGCAGCAAAATGGAGACCCAGTACTTC
TRBJ2-7 | TRBV5-1 | NA | few | CASSLERAGMVYEQYF | TGCGCCAGCAGCTTGGAAAGGGCTGGTATGGTCTACGAGCAGTACTTC
TRBJ2-7 | TRBV5-1 | NA | few | CASSLGGASQDEQYF | TGCGCCAGCAGCTTGGGGGGGGCGTCCCAGGACGAGCAGTACTTC
TRBJ1-1 | TRBV15 | NA | many | CATSGDVINTEAFF | TGTGCCACCAGCGGTGACGTCATAAACACTGAAGCTTTCTTT
TRBJ2-7 | TRBV5-1 | NA | many | CASSSSWAYEQYF | TGCGCCAGCAGCTCCTCATGGGCCTACGAGCAGTACTTC
TRBJ2-3 | TRBV20-1 | NA | few | CSAASPGRRGSDTQYF | TGCAGTGCTGCTTCACCGGGACGACGGGGATCAGATACGCAGTATTTT
TRBJ2-2 | TRBV20-1 | TRBD2 | NA | CSATSPSGNTGELFF | TGCAGTGCTACTTCTCCTAGCGGGAACACCGGGGAGCTGTTTTTT
TRBJ2-6 | TRBV29-1 | NA | NA | CSLARPRTPTAFPSGANVLTF | TGCAGCCTCGCTCGACCTAGGACCCCGACTGCCTTCCCCTCTGGGGCCAACGTCCTGACTTTC
TRBJ2-7 | TRBV20-1 | TRBD1 | NA | CSVLGQGPYEQYF | TGCAGTGTTCTGGGACAGGGCCCCTACGAGCAGTACTTC
TRBJ2-7 | TRBV6-1 | TRBD1 | few | CASSETWTGPYEQYF | TGTGCCAGCAGTGAAACATGGACAGGACCCTACGAGCAGTACTTC
TRBJ1-5 | TRBV12-3/TRBV12-4 | NA | many | CASSLAASYSNQPQHF | TGTGCCAGCAGTTTGGCAGCTTCCTATAGCAATCAGCCCCAGCATTTT